The 29 T cell receptor beta chains below were found in one sample sequenced in a study of cytomegalovirus exposure and HLA in healthy donors. Clones were read by immunoSEQ multiplex PCR, and TCRdb kept only the in-frame ones, dropping some. Here the sample spans over 250,000 clones, about 86% being singletons. Sequenced material: PBMCs. The receptors come from a woman under 30 in good health and CMV-seronegative.

The J gene is TRBJ2-1, the V gene TRBV30, with 10 bases matching TRBD2. J was trimmed by 4 bases and V by 3 bases; bases with no gene match: 6. Germline lookup yields CDR1 GTSNPN and CDR2 SVGIG (reference sequence). This CDR3 has 15 residues. Written as DNA, the CDR3 is TGTGCCTGGAGCGAAACTAGCGGGGTATACAATGAGCAGTTCTTC. Its translation is CAWSETSGVYNEQFF.

The chain joins TRBV19 to TRBJ1-2; maybe TRBD1 (5 bases). Deletions cut 7 bases from V and 4 bases from J, with 16 bases between. The CDR3 totals 14 residues. CDR1 is LNHDA and CDR2 is SQIVND in the germline V gene (reference sequence). The DNA of the CDR3 is TGTGCCAGTAATAACCAGGGTCTTGGCTATGGCTACACCTTC. Encoded protein: CASNNQGLGYGYTF. Full variable domain (rest looked up from reference TRBV19 and TRBJ1-2): DGGITQSPKYLFRKEGQNVTLSCEQNLNHDAMYWYRQDPGQGLRLIYYSQIVNDFQKGDIAEGYSVSREKKESFPLTVTSAQKNPTAFYLCASNNQGLGYGYTFGSGTRLTVV.

J is TRBJ2-3 and V is TRBV4-1; 12 nucleotides agree with TRBD2. Trimming cost V 0 bases and J 3 bases; bases outside gene matches: 1. This CDR3 spans 16 amino acids. Germline CDR1 and CDR2: MGHRA and YSYEKL. The CDR3 protein is CASSQELAGGTDTQYF. The CDR3 bases are TGCGCCAGCAGCCAAGAACTAGCGGGAGGTACAGATACGCAGTATTTT.

The chain recombines TRBV15 with TRBJ2-7; D might be TRBD1 (6 bases). The CDR3 sequence is 16 residues long. V was cut by 0 bases and J by 0 bases, with 12 bases left in between. Germline CDR1 LNHNV, CDR2 YYDKDF (reference sequence). CDR3 sequence: CATSRDFWTDSYEQYF. The CDR3 nucleotides read TGTGCCACCAGCAGAGATTTCTGGACAGACTCCTACGAGCAGTACTTC.

This chain uses TRBV28 with TRBJ2-7; D unclear. The V end was cut by 5 bases, the J end by 0 bases, with 5 bases between. The CDR3 runs 12 residues. Germline CDR1 reads MDHEN; CDR2 reads SYDVKM. The CDR3 DNA reads as TGTGCCAGCAGTACGAGCTCCTACGAGCAGTACTTC. This translates into CASSTSSYEQYF.

This sequence joins TRBV4-3 and TRBJ1-1, with D unresolved. Germline V gene lookup returns CDR1 LGHNA and CDR2 YSLEER. This CDR3 contains 15 residues. Trimming shortened V by 1 base and J by 3 bases, and 12 bases separated the two germline ends. This chain's CDR3 is CASSQGPPGDTEAFF. Here the CDR3 DNA reads TGCGCCAGCAGCCAAGGCCCCCCCGGGGACACTGAAGCTTTCTTT.

This chain links TRBV4-1 with TRBJ1-1; D not resolved. V was shortened by 1 base and J by 9 bases, with 9 bases between the two germline ends. CDR3 size: 12 residues. CDR1 and CDR2 from the germline V gene are MGHRA and YSYEKL. The CDR3 reads CASSQVAEKAFF. The CDR3, as DNA: TGCGCCAGCAGCCAAGTGGCGGAAAAAGCTTTCTTT.

The chain carries TRBV14 and TRBJ2-3; 8 bases match TRBD2. In germline, CDR1 is SGHDN, CDR2 FVKESK. J gave up 0 bases and V 1 base, and 9 bases lay outside the gene matches. The CDR3 totals 18 residues. The CDR3 protein is CASSQAAGDIPSTDTQYF. CDR3 nucleotides: TGTGCCAGCAGCCAAGCAGCGGGGGACATCCCTAGCACAGATACGCAGTATTTT.

The V gene is TRBV4-3, the J gene TRBJ1-4; 8 bases agree with TRBD1. CDR1 is LGHNA and CDR2 is YSLEER in the germline V gene. J was trimmed by 2 bases and V by 2 bases; bases with no gene match: 7. The CDR3 covers 17 residues. CDR3 nucleotides: TGCGCCAGCAGCCAACCCGGGACAGGTGGGACTAATGAAAAACTGTTTTTT. Translated, it gives CASSQPGTGGTNEKLFF.

This clone has just one count. The genes are TRBV7-2 and TRBJ2-7; TRBD1 matches at 8 bases. Trimming took 3 bases from V and 6 from J; bases not matched to a gene: 10. Germline CDR1 reads SGHTA; CDR2 reads FQGNSA. The CDR3 spans 15 residues. In DNA form, the CDR3 reads TGTGCCAGCAGCTTGGAAGGACAGGGTCTGGGCGAGCAGTACTTC. Its protein is CASSLEGQGLGEQYF.

The rearrangement joins TRBV6-1 to TRBJ2-7; 7 nucleotides align to TRBD1. Germline CDR1 is MNHNS and CDR2 is SASEGT. The J segment lost 1 base and the V segment lost 7 bases, leaving 10 bases of the junction unmatched. This CDR3 contains 15 residues. CDR3 in DNA: TGTGCCAGCATCGAAAGAGGGGGCGCTTCCTACGAGCAGTACTTC. As protein: CASIERGGASYEQYF.

V is TRBV5-6 and J is TRBJ2-1; 7 bases fit TRBD2. Trimming took 0 bases from V and 13 from J; bases not matched to a gene: 13. The CDR3 runs to 15 residues. Looked up from germline, CDR1 is SGHDT and CDR2 is YYEEEE. Here the CDR3 reads CASSLEVGSGVRQFF. CDR3 sequence (DNA): TGTGCCAGCAGCTTGGAGGTCGGGAGCGGGGTTAGACAGTTCTTC.

The rearrangement uses TRBV2 and TRBJ1-2; 7 bases line up with TRBD1. Germline CDR1 reads SNHLY; CDR2 reads FYNNEI. V was clipped by 3 bases and J by 4 bases; unmatched bases: 14. The CDR3 runs 17 residues. In nucleotides, the CDR3 is TGTGCCAGCAGTGACCCGGGACAGAATCTGGGGATCTATGGCTACACCTTC. It specifies CASSDPGQNLGIYGYTF.

The chain uses TRBV19 and TRBJ2-2, with D maybe TRBD2 (5 bases). Per the germline V gene, CDR1 is LNHDA and CDR2 is SQIVND (reference sequence). Trimming removed 7 bases from V and 0 bases from J, with 9 bases in between. The CDR3 has 14 residues. CDR3 coding DNA: TGTGCCAGTACCCGGGGAGCGAACACCGGGGAGCTGTTTTTT. It specifies CASTRGANTGELFF. The full variable domain, with the rest looked up from reference TRBV19 and TRBJ2-2, is DGGITQSPKYLFRKEGQNVTLSCEQNLNHDAMYWYRQDPGQGLRLIYYSQIVNDFQKGDIAEGYSVSREKKESFPLTVTSAQKNPTAFYLCASTRGANTGELFFGEGSRLTVL.

The genes are TRBV30 and TRBJ1-1, with D maybe TRBD1 (5 bases). V shed 5 bases and J shed 1 base, with 8 bases lying between them. CDR1 and CDR2 from the germline V gene are GTSNPN and SVGIG (reference sequence). The CDR3 totals 12 residues. The chain's CDR3 is CAWGTGNTEAFF. The CDR3, as DNA: TGTGCCTGGGGGACTGGGAACACTGAAGCTTTCTTT.

This clone occurred once. V and J are TRBV25-1 and TRBJ1-2; 8 bases are shared with TRBD1. The CDR3 is 17 residues long. Germline CDR1 and CDR2: MGHDK and SYGVNS. V gave up 4 bases and J gave up 6 bases; unmatched junction bases: 16. Here the CDR3 reads CASSVSLDPGQGDGYTF. The CDR3 DNA reads as TGTGCCAGCAGTGTATCCCTTGACCCCGGACAGGGCGATGGCTACACCTTC.

This chain connects TRBV6-1 to TRBJ2-7, with a tentative D call TRBD1 (5 bases). V was clipped by 6 bases and J by 5 bases, with 11 bases between them. The CDR3 is made up of 12 amino acids. In germline, CDR1 is MNHNS, CDR2 SASEGT. The CDR3 loop is CASSQGGNEQYF. The CDR3 DNA is TGTGCCAGCAGCCAGGGTGGAAACGAGCAGTACTTC.

V is TRBV30 and J is TRBJ1-6; D unresolved. CDR1 GTSNPN and CDR2 SVGIG come from the germline V gene (reference sequence). The CDR3 is 14 amino acids. V was cut by 2 bases and J by 7 bases, with 12 bases left in between. CDR3 amino acids: CAWSSLGSNSPLHF. DNA of the CDR3: TGTGCCTGGAGTTCCTTGGGCTCAAATTCACCCCTCCACTTT.

This clone occurred once. V usage is TRBV7-6 and J usage is TRBJ2-7; TRBD2 might be the D (6 bases). Looked up from germline, CDR1 is SGHVS and CDR2 is FNYEAQ. This CDR3 is built from 13 residues. V lost 1 base and J lost 5, with 9 bases in between. DNA for the CDR3: TGTGCCAGCAGCTTAGGAGGAGGGAACGAGCAGTACTTC. It is translated as CASSLGGGNEQYF.

This clone was observed a handful of times. The rearrangement joins TRBV9 to TRBJ1-6; TRBD1 matches at 7 bases. CDR3 length: 16 residues. Germline CDR1 SGDLS, CDR2 YYNGEE. Trimming at V came to 3 bases and at J to 8 bases, leaving 11 bases not matched to a gene. CDR3 protein: CASSAKTGTAYSPLHF. The DNA of the CDR3 is TGTGCCAGCAGCGCAAAGACAGGGACCGCATATTCACCCCTCCACTTT.

V and J are TRBV25-1 and TRBJ2-2, with a tentative D call TRBD1 (6 bases). V was trimmed by 4 bases and J by 4 bases, leaving 13 bases between them. The CDR3 totals 15 residues. The germline CDR1 and CDR2 sequences are MGHDK and SYGVNS. The CDR3 region is CASSVDSWGTGELFF. CDR3 coding DNA: TGTGCCAGCAGTGTGGACAGCTGGGGCACCGGGGAGCTGTTTTTT.

The gene calls are TRBV30 and TRBJ1-5; D is unresolved. V shed 5 bases and J shed 5 bases, with 16 bases lying between them. CDR1 and CDR2 from the germline V gene are GTSNPN and SVGIG (reference sequence). This CDR3 comprises 14 residues. The CDR3 protein is CAWQERAADQPQHF. Here the CDR3 DNA reads TGTGCCTGGCAGGAAAGAGCGGCGGATCAGCCCCAGCATTTT.

The chain recombines TRBV5-1 with TRBJ1-4; TRBD1 matches 8 bases. The CDR3 covers 15 residues. The germline CDR1 and CDR2 sequences are SGHRS and YFSETQ. After removal of 4 bases from V and 7 bases from J, the junction contained 9 bases not matched to a gene. The CDR3 is CASSAGQGGGEKLFF. The DNA of the CDR3 is TGCGCCAGCAGCGCTGGACAGGGCGGCGGTGAAAAACTGTTTTTT.

This chain uses TRBV5-1 with TRBJ1-1; D might be TRBD1 (6 bases). Trimming left V 0 bases short and J 0 bases short, with 6 bases between. This CDR3 has 14 amino acids. The germline gives CDR1 SGHRS, CDR2 YFSETQ. The CDR3 DNA reads as TGCGCCAGCAGCTTGGGGGACATGAACACTGAAGCTTTCTTT. It encodes CASSLGDMNTEAFF.

The chain couples TRBV7-2 to TRBJ1-6; tentatively, D is TRBD1 (5 bases). Germline CDR1 reads SGHTA; CDR2 reads FQGNSA. The CDR3 has 15 amino acids. The ends were cut back, 8 bases at V and 5 bases at J, with 16 bases in the middle. CDR3 nucleotide sequence: TGTGCCAGCGGCCTCGAGACAGCTAATAATTCACCCCTCCACTTT. Its translation: CASGLETANNSPLHF.

V gene TRBV5-4 combines with J gene TRBJ1-1; perhaps TRBD1 as D (6 bases). With 0 bases removed from V and 3 bases from J, the gap between germline ends came to 9 bases. CDR1 SGHNT and CDR2 YYREEE come from the germline V gene (reference sequence). CDR3 length equals 14 residues. As DNA, the CDR3 is TGTGCCAGCAGCTTGGCAGGGGCCCACACTGAAGCTTTCTTT. It codes for CASSLAGAHTEAFF.

V and J are TRBV11-2 and TRBJ2-7; 11 bases are shared with TRBD1. V was pared by 1 base and J by 3 bases, with 2 bases of the junction left unmatched. Per germline, CDR1 SGHAT and CDR2 FQNNGV. The CDR3 contains 15 residues. The CDR3 is CASSLGGTGGYEQYF. DNA of the CDR3: TGTGCCAGCAGCTTAGGCGGGACAGGGGGCTACGAGCAGTACTTC.

The chain employs TRBV6-6 and TRBJ2-7; 10 positions match TRBD1. V shed 8 bases, J shed 2 bases, and the junction held 3 bases outside the gene matches. The CDR3 loop spans 13 amino acids. Germline values: CDR1 MNHNY, CDR2 SVGAGI (reference sequence). CDR3 sequence reads: CASRGQGTYEQYF. CDR3 nucleotide sequence: TGTGCCAGCCGGGGACAGGGGACCTACGAGCAGTACTTC.

V gene TRBV14 combines with J gene TRBJ2-7, with D maybe TRBD2 (7 bases). Germline CDR1 is SGHDN and CDR2 is FVKESK. V lost 4 bases and J lost 1, with 14 bases in between. This CDR3 contains 15 residues. CDR3 DNA sequence: TGTGCCAGCAGCCCCTTCGGGGGGCCTTCCTACGAGCAGTACTTC. This gives the protein CASSPFGGPSYEQYF. The whole variable domain, filled in from reference TRBV14 and TRBJ2-7, reads EAGVTQFPSHSVIEKGQTVTLRCDPISGHDNLYWYRRVMGKEIKFLLHFVKESKQDESGMPNNRFLAERTGGTYSTLKVQPAELEDSGVYFCASSPFGGPSYEQYFGPGTRLTVT.